What follows are 27 T cell receptor beta chains derived from one specimen sequenced in a study of blood T cell repertoires in COVID-19. Data came from immunoSEQ multiplex PCR; TCRdb stores just in-frame clones and leaves some out. Of about 90,000 clones in the sample, approximately 91% were seen once. The source material was peripheral blood. All receptors derive from a human donor with active COVID-19. The donor label of this sample is uncertain.

This CDR3 reads CASSPRVDRRTGELFF. CDR3 coding DNA: TGTGCCAGCAGCCCTAGAGTGGACAGGCGCACCGGGGAGCTGTTTTTT. The chain carries TRBV7-6 and TRBJ2-2; 7 positions match TRBD1. In germline, CDR1 is SGHVS, CDR2 FNYEAQ. Trimming took 5 bases from V and 4 from J; bases not matched to a gene: 10. The CDR3 covers 16 residues.

V is TRBV7-2 and J is TRBJ1-2, with a possible D match to TRBD1 (6 bases). CDR3 size: 14 residues. The germline V and J ends were trimmed by 4 bases and 4 bases, with 13 bases remaining between them. In germline, CDR1 is SGHTA, CDR2 FQGNSA. The CDR3 protein is CASSSADRFYGYTF. CDR3 DNA sequence: TGTGCCAGCAGCTCCGCCGACAGGTTCTATGGCTACACCTTC. Combining the CDR3 with reference TRBV7-2 and TRBJ1-2 gives the whole variable domain GAGVSQSPSNKVTEKGKDVELRCDPISGHTALYWYRQSLGQGLEFLIYFQGNSAPDKSGLPSDRFSAERTGGSVSTLTIQRTQQEDSAVYLCASSSADRFYGYTFGSGTRLTVV.

J is TRBJ2-1 and V is TRBV5-5; 8 bases fit TRBD2. CDR3 length: 15 residues. Germline assignment: CDR1 SGHKS and CDR2 YYEKEE (reference sequence). The V gene end was trimmed by 1 base and the J gene end by 4 bases; junction bases not matched to a gene: 4. The CDR3 coding sequence is TGTGCCAGCAGCTTGAGCGGGAGAGAGTACAATGAGCAGTTCTTC. Residues: CASSLSGREYNEQFF.

The V gene is TRBV5-4, the J gene TRBJ2-3, with 8 bases fitting TRBD1. J lost 8 bases, V lost 4 bases, and 3 bases had no gene match. CDR3 length: 12 amino acids. CDR1 is SGHNT, CDR2 YYREEE, per germline (reference sequence). The chain's CDR3 is CASSPGQGTQYF. The CDR3 bases are TGTGCCAGCAGCCCCGGACAGGGTACGCAGTATTTT. The variable domain in full, with the rest retrieved from reference TRBV5-4 and TRBJ2-3, is ETGVTQSPTHLIKTRGQQVTLRCSSQSGHNTVSWYQQALGQGPQFIFQYYREEENGRGNFPPRFSGLQFPNYSSELNVNALELDDSALYLCASSPGQGTQYFGPGTRLTVL.

V and J are TRBV6-4 and TRBJ1-1; the D is unclear. CDR3 length: 14 amino acids. Germline CDR1 is MRHNA and CDR2 is SNTAGT. The V and J ends lost 3 bases and 3 bases respectively, with 11 bases between them. In nucleotides, the CDR3 is TGTGCCAGCAGTGAAAGTTCGGGTCACACTGAAGCTTTCTTT. As protein: CASSESSGHTEAFF.

The chain joins TRBV6-6 to TRBJ1-2; D may be TRBD1 (6 bases). Trimming took 6 bases from V and 2 from J, leaving 16 bases between them. The CDR3 is 15 amino acids. Germline CDR1 reads MNHNY; CDR2 reads SVGAGI (reference sequence). CDR3 DNA: TGTGCCAGCAGCCGACCGGACAGTGACAACTATGGCTACACCTTC. Its translation is CASSRPDSDNYGYTF.

The chain recombines TRBV6-2 or TRBV6-3 with TRBJ1-3; D gene unclear. This CDR3 has 15 amino acids. Germline assignment: CDR1 MNHEY and CDR2 SVGEGT. The ends were cut back, 2 bases at V and 4 bases at J, with 12 bases in the middle. The CDR3 DNA reads as TGTGCCAGCAGTTACGCTCCCGAGGTCGGAAACACCATATATTTT. Amino acids: CASSYAPEVGNTIYF.

The chain couples TRBV19 to TRBJ1-6; D remains unclear. The CDR3 sequence is 13 residues long. Germline CDR1 is LNHDA and CDR2 is SQIVND (reference sequence). V was cut by 5 bases and J by 10 bases, with 12 bases left in between. The CDR3 sequence is CASSLRGTSPLHF. CDR3 coding DNA: TGTGCCAGTAGTCTCCGAGGTACATCACCCCTCCACTTT.

The CDR3 nucleotides read TGTGCCAGCAGCTTAGGCGGGACAGGGAACGAGCAGTACTTC. Amino acid sequence: CASSLGGTGNEQYF. The V and J genes are TRBV7-9 and TRBJ2-7, with 9 bases lining up with TRBD1. Per the germline V gene, CDR1 is SEHNR and CDR2 is FQNEAQ (reference sequence). The CDR3 is 14 residues long. V gave up 1 base and J gave up 5 bases; unmatched junction bases: 3.

The CDR3 loop reads CASGTGWTQYF. As DNA, the CDR3 is TGTGCCAGCGGGACAGGGTGGACCCAGTACTTC. This rearrangement joins TRBV5-8 to TRBJ2-5; 9 bases are a match to TRBD1. V lost 7 bases to trimming and J lost 7 bases; unmatched junction nucleotides: 2. CDR1 SGHTS and CDR2 YDEGEE come from the germline V gene. This CDR3 is built from 11 residues.

V is TRBV7-2 and J is TRBJ2-1; D unclear. The V gene's germline CDR1 is SGHTA and CDR2 FQGNSA. The CDR3 spans 16 residues. Between the trimmed V and J ends, which lost 3 bases and 6 bases, there was a span of 18 bases. The CDR3: CASSFQVAGFGNEQFF. In nucleotides, the CDR3 is TGTGCCAGCAGCTTTCAAGTGGCAGGATTCGGCAATGAGCAGTTCTTC.

The chain links TRBV28 to TRBJ1-2; 7 nucleotides line up with TRBD1. J was trimmed by 3 bases and V by 10 bases; bases with no gene match: 14. The germline CDR1 and CDR2 sequences are MDHEN and SYDVKM. This CDR3 spans 15 amino acids. The CDR3 DNA is TGTGCCACCCGTCTTCCCCCCGACAGGGACTATGGCTACACCTTC. It translates to CATRLPPDRDYGYTF.

The chain employs TRBV11-2 and TRBJ2-7; tentatively, D is TRBD2 (6 bases). The germline V gene has CDR1 SGHAT and CDR2 FQNNGV. The V and J ends lost 1 base and 0 bases respectively, with 13 bases between them. The CDR3 has 16 residues. The CDR3 protein is CASSLVLADLSYEQYF. The CDR3 region has the DNA TGTGCCAGCAGCTTAGTCTTAGCGGACCTCTCCTACGAGCAGTACTTC.

The chain couples TRBV28 to TRBJ2-2, with 7 bases identical to TRBD1. With 5 bases clipped from V and 2 bases from J, the junction kept 2 bases outside the gene matches. The germline V gene encodes CDR1 MDHEN and CDR2 SYDVKM. The CDR3 spans 14 residues. As DNA, the CDR3 is TGTGCCAGCAGTCACAGGGGAAACACCGGGGAGCTGTTTTTT. Translated: CASSHRGNTGELFF.

The V and J genes are TRBV5-1 and TRBJ1-3; perhaps TRBD1 as D (5 bases). Germline V CDR1 and CDR2: SGHRS, YFSETQ. Trimming stripped 0 bases from V and 4 bases from J, with 8 bases between. The CDR3 is 14 amino acids. CDR3 protein: CASSLEAGGNTIYF. The CDR3 DNA reads TGCGCCAGCAGCTTGGAGGCAGGGGGAAACACCATATATTTT.

This clone occurred once. This chain uses TRBV3-1 (or the pseudogene TRBV3-2) with TRBJ2-7, with 7 bases aligning to TRBD1. The CDR3 length is 14 residues. The germline CDR1 and CDR2 sequences are LGHDT and YNNKEL (reference sequence). Trimming took 4 bases from V and 7 from J; bases not matched to a gene: 10. The CDR3 region is CASSRLRDSIEQYF. DNA of the CDR3: TGTGCCAGCAGCCGTCTCCGGGACAGCATAGAGCAGTACTTC.

The rearrangement joins TRBV2 to TRBJ2-7; unclear D gene. CDR3 size: 16 residues. Trimming took off 7 bases at V and 3 bases at J, with 22 bases between the two ends. Germline CDR1 reads SNHLY; CDR2 reads FYNNEI. This chain's CDR3 is CASTPKAETRVYEQYF. As DNA, the CDR3 is TGTGCCAGCACTCCAAAGGCTGAGACAAGAGTCTACGAGCAGTACTTC.

The chain recombines TRBV6-5 with TRBJ2-3, with TRBD1 as a possible D gene (6 bases). This CDR3 comprises 14 residues. V lost 5 bases and J lost 2, with 11 bases in between. CDR1 and CDR2 (germline): MNHEY, SVGAGI. CDR3 loop: CASSPDRSTDTQYF. The CDR3 DNA is TGTGCCAGCAGTCCAGACAGGTCCACAGATACGCAGTATTTT.

The table lists this clone with a count of one. The chain couples TRBV24-1 to TRBJ2-3; D gene uncertain. Germline lookup yields CDR1 KGHDR and CDR2 SFDVKD. The CDR3 spans 13 residues. V was clipped by 3 bases and J by 2 bases, with 5 bases between them. The CDR3 spells CATSDISTDTQYF. CDR3 DNA sequence: TGTGCCACCAGTGATATATCCACAGATACGCAGTATTTT.

Remarks on this clone: At one end the junction does not follow the germline gene, possibly because of a read error. The chain couples TRBV19 to TRBJ1-2, with D possibly matching TRBD1 (6 bases). From germline, CDR1 is LNHDA and CDR2 SQIVND (reference sequence). This CDR3 is 13 amino acids long. CDR3 DNA sequence: TGTGCCACTAGTCCCACAGGGAACTATGGCTACACCTTC. As protein: CATSPTGNYGYTF.

This chain joins TRBV9 and TRBJ1-3; TRBD1 might be the D (6 bases). The V gene's germline CDR1 is SGDLS and CDR2 YYNGEE. The CDR3 is 15 amino acids. Trimming removed 6 bases at V and 3 bases at J, with 16 bases between. CDR3 nucleotides: TGTGCCAGCACCCGGGACATTGGGTTTGGAAACACCATATATTTT. Protein sequence: CASTRDIGFGNTIYF.

The gene calls are TRBV4-1 and TRBJ2-3; 8 bases fit TRBD2. V trimming: 0 bases; J trimming: 6 bases; junction bases outside the gene matches: 8. The CDR3 runs 16 residues. Per germline, CDR1 MGHRA and CDR2 YSYEKL. CDR3 sequence: CASSQESGGAVDTQYF. The DNA for the CDR3 is TGCGCCAGCAGCCAAGAATCGGGGGGGGCTGTGGATACGCAGTATTTT.

The CDR3 reads CASMPKTRSYEQYF. In DNA, the CDR3 is TGTGCCAGCATGCCGAAAACCAGGTCCTACGAGCAGTACTTC. The chain carries TRBV6-4 and TRBJ2-7; no definite D call. Germline lookup yields CDR1 MRHNA and CDR2 SNTAGT. V shed 7 bases and J shed 1 base, with 14 bases lying between them. This CDR3 is built from 14 residues.

This chain joins TRBV6-5 and TRBJ2-7; the match to TRBD1 covers 7 bases. The germline V gene encodes CDR1 MNHEY and CDR2 SVGAGI. J was trimmed by 0 bases and V by 0 bases; bases with no gene match: 5. The CDR3 sequence is 16 residues long. CDR3 sequence: CASSYSTGSGSYEQYF. The DNA of the CDR3 is TGTGCCAGCAGTTACTCGACAGGGTCGGGCTCCTACGAGCAGTACTTC.

The genes are TRBV6-5 and TRBJ1-1, with no clear D. Trimming took off 6 bases at V and 1 base at J, with 9 bases between the two ends. The CDR3 is 13 residues long. CDR1 is MNHEY, CDR2 SVGAGI, per germline. CDR3 residues: CASSFSTNTEAFF. CDR3 nucleotide sequence: TGTGCCAGCAGCTTTAGTACGAACACTGAAGCTTTCTTT.

V and J are TRBV14 and TRBJ2-2; no definite D call. Germline V CDR1 and CDR2: SGHDN, FVKESK. This CDR3 is 17 amino acids long. Deletions cut 1 base from V and 4 bases from J, with 16 bases between. In DNA form, the CDR3 reads TGTGCCAGCAGCCAAGCCACCCCTATTTTATCCACCGGGGAGCTGTTTTTT. Protein: CASSQATPILSTGELFF.

This chain connects TRBV5-4 to TRBJ1-1; possible D gene TRBD1, 6 bases. The CDR3 totals 13 residues. Trimming stripped 4 bases from V and 10 bases from J, with 17 bases between. Per the germline V gene, CDR1 is SGHNT and CDR2 is YYREEE (reference sequence). The CDR3 DNA is TGTGCCAGCAGCCATCCCGGGTCCAGGGGAGCTTTCTTT. This sequence encodes CASSHPGSRGAFF.